The rows below give T cell receptor beta chains drawn from one sample of a study of tumor-infiltrating lymphocytes in oesophageal squamous cell carcinoma. TCRdb passed the PCR reads through MiXCR, listing each CDR3 protein once. Among 15,000 to 20,000 distinct CDR3 sequences listed, 47% were seen once. The sequenced material came from normal esophageal tissue next to the tumor. Every receptor here comes from a female donor with esophageal squamous cell carcinoma. CDR3s include the opening cysteine and the closing phenylalanine or tryptophan. Each record gives: CDR3 protein, CDR3 DNA, D gene, V gene, clone size, J gene. The D gene is left open where the match is weak. Size is omitted from some rows. Given values are once, few, many or a class for expanded clones.

CDR3: CASSYSGLTSIEQYF
DNA: TGTGCCAGCAGTTACTCTGGGCTAACCAGCATAGAGCAGTACTTC
D: -
V: TRBV6-6
size: -
J: TRBJ2-7

CDR3: CASTPSGTPTDTQYF
DNA: TGTGCCAGCACGCCATCCGGGACTCCCACAGATACGCAGTATTTT
D: -
V: TRBV7-3
size: -
J: TRBJ2-3

CDR3: CASSPNPTGQPQHF
DNA: TGTGCCAGCAGCCCTAACCCGACGGGTCAGCCCCAGCATTTT
D: -
V: TRBV7-3
size: -
J: TRBJ1-5

CDR3: CASSQDYTGGPTGELFF
DNA: TGTGCCAGCAGCCAAGATTATACGGGAGGGCCGACCGGGGAGCTGTTTTTT
D: TRBD2
V: TRBV4-2
size: few
J: TRBJ2-2

CDR3: CASSSGDAREQYF
DNA: TGTGCCAGCAGCTCCGGGGACGCTCGGGAGCAGTACTTC
D: -
V: TRBV11-3
size: many
J: TRBJ2-7

CDR3: CASKDRNTDTQYF
DNA: TGTGCCAGCAAGGACAGGAACACAGATACGCAGTATTTT
D: TRBD1
V: TRBV7-9
size: -
J: TRBJ2-3

CDR3: CASNRDSAGSYGYTF
DNA: TGTGCCAGCAACCGGGACAGCGCCGGTAGCTATGGCTACACCTTC
D: TRBD1
V: TRBV12-3/TRBV12-4
size: many
J: TRBJ1-2

CDR3: CASSGSNANTEAFF
DNA: TGCGCCAGCAGTGGATCCAACGCGAACACTGAAGCTTTCTTT
D: -
V: TRBV10-2
size: many
J: TRBJ1-1

CDR3: CASSLSMKETQYF
DNA: TGTGCCAGCAGTTTATCGATGAAAGAGACCCAGTACTTC
D: -
V: TRBV12-3/TRBV12-4
size: medium-sized
J: TRBJ2-5

CDR3: CASSTTRGQGPETQYF
DNA: TGTGCCAGCAGTACTACTCGGGGACAGGGACCCGAGACCCAGTACTTC
D: TRBD1
V: TRBV12-3/TRBV12-4
size: -
J: TRBJ2-5

CDR3: CASSLTSGGYNEQFF
DNA: TGTGCCAGCAGCTTAACTAGCGGGGGCTACAATGAGCAGTTCTTC
D: TRBD2
V: TRBV7-3
size: -
J: TRBJ2-1

CDR3: CATGTGVNEQYF
DNA: TGTGCCACGGGGACAGGGGTTAACGAGCAGTACTTC
D: TRBD1
V: TRBV24-1
size: once
J: TRBJ2-7

CDR3: CATSERAPMGEQFF
DNA: TGTGCCACCAGTGAGCGGGCCCCCATGGGTGAGCAGTTCTTC
D: -
V: TRBV24-1
size: medium-sized
J: TRBJ2-1

CDR3: CASSLDLGETQYF
DNA: TGTGCCAGCAGCTTAGATCTGGGAGAGACCCAGTACTTC
D: -
V: TRBV11-2
size: -
J: TRBJ2-5

CDR3: CSARDLGGGGDTQYF
DNA: TGCAGTGCTAGAGATCTGGGCGGGGGGGGGGATACGCAGTATTTT
D: TRBD2
V: TRBV20-1
size: -
J: TRBJ2-3

CDR3: CASSPTPGANVLTF
DNA: TGTGCCAGCAGCCCGACCCCTGGGGCCAACGTCCTGACTTTC
D: -
V: TRBV7-4
size: -
J: TRBJ2-6

CDR3: CASSRRGGTVYGEQFF
DNA: TGTGCCAGCAGCCGTAGGGGAGGTACGGTGTATGGTGAGCAGTTCTTC
D: -
V: TRBV28
size: -
J: TRBJ2-1

CDR3: CASSLGQGANEQFF
DNA: TGTGCCAGCAGCTTGGGACAGGGGGCAAATGAGCAGTTCTTC
D: TRBD1
V: TRBV5-6
size: -
J: TRBJ2-1

CDR3: CASSLRIQGTNTEAFF
DNA: TGTGCCAGCAGCTTGCGAATCCAGGGGACGAACACTGAAGCTTTCTTT
D: -
V: TRBV7-2
size: medium-sized
J: TRBJ1-1

CDR3: CASSLGAAGFTGELFF
DNA: TGTGCCAGCAGTTTAGGGGCAGCGGGATTCACCGGGGAGCTGTTTTTT
D: TRBD2
V: TRBV12-3/TRBV12-4
size: many
J: TRBJ2-2

CDR3: CASSLGGSTYNEQYF
DNA: TGTGCCAGCAGTTTGGGGGGGAGTACTTACAATGAGCAGTACTTC
D: TRBD2
V: TRBV28
size: -
J: TRBJ2-5